This TCR beta chain comes out of a study of cytomegalovirus exposure and HLA in healthy donors. Study outcomes and limitations: Cytomegalovirus status was reportedly diagnosed by the classifier with high specificity and sensitivity. A later analysis revealed that TCR association rates differed between HLA loci, peaking at DRB1 and bottoming out at HLA-C.

With regard to this clone: Its antigen is still unknown.

J lost 4 bases, V lost 3 bases, and 3 bases had no gene match. This CDR3 spans 14 amino acids. Germline assignment: CDR1 MNHEY and CDR2 SMNVEV (reference sequence). Primers included in the PCR were 60 Vbeta and 13 Jbeta primers. TCRdb's copy holds only in-frame clones and misses some; the assay was immunoSEQ multiplex PCR. The sample lists approximately 70,000 clones; roughly 74% were seen once. The sequencing input was PBMCs. The rearrangement links TRBV27 to TRBJ2-1; 7 bases line up with TRBD1. This sequence was found in a woman aged 60 to 75 in good health and CMV-seropositive. The CDR3 DNA is TGTGCCAGCAGTTTGACAGGGCTTTACAATGAGCAGTTCTTC. Its translation: CASSLTGLYNEQFF.